The 11 T cell receptor beta chains given below trace back to one sample, sequenced in a study of blood T cell repertoires in COVID-19. Sequencing used immunoSEQ multiplex PCR; TCRdb keeps in-frame clones, though not all of them. The table has a few hundred thousand clones, 80% to 90% seen once. Sequencing was done on a sample of PBMCs or T cells enriched from blood (not recorded which). These receptors came from a woman between 40 and 50 years old who had been exposed to COVID-19.

V gene TRBV12-3 or TRBV12-4 combines with J gene TRBJ1-2; no clear D. The CDR3 consists of 12 residues. Trimming left V 9 bases short and J 7 bases short, with 15 bases between. The CDR3 region has the DNA TGTGCCAGTCTACAAGGCCAGGTTGGCTACACCTTC. Translation gives CASLQGQVGYTF.

J is TRBJ2-2 and V is TRBV18, with D maybe TRBD1 (5 bases). Germline-derived CDR1 and CDR2 are KGHSH and LQKENI. This CDR3 is built from 13 residues. V dropped 6 bases and J dropped 5 bases, with 10 bases sitting between them. Here the CDR3 reads CASSQDRTGELFF. CDR3 nucleotide sequence: TGTGCCAGCTCCCAAGACAGAACCGGGGAGCTGTTTTTT.

Here the CDR3 DNA reads TGCAGCGTTGATGCGGCTCCAAGCTATGGCTACACCTTC. This translates into CSVDAAPSYGYTF. The genes are TRBV29-1 and TRBJ1-2; D remains unclear. The CDR3 length is 13 residues. The V gene lost 3 bases and the J gene lost 4 bases, with 12 bases spanning the gap. Looked up from germline, CDR1 is SQVTM and CDR2 is ANQGSEA.

The rearrangement links TRBV5-4 to TRBJ2-7; TRBD1 matches at 8 bases. V was clipped by 3 bases and J by 6 bases; unmatched bases: 11. Germline CDR1 and CDR2: SGHNT and YYREEE (reference sequence). CDR3 size: 15 residues. The DNA for the CDR3 is TGTGCCAGCAGCTCTTCCGGGACAGGAGACCCCGAGCAGTACTTC. Translation: CASSSSGTGDPEQYF.

The DNA for the CDR3 is TGTGCCAGCTCACCACTAGGCACAGAAGGTGAAAAACTGTTTTTT. This translates into CASSPLGTEGEKLFF. The chain combines TRBV18 with TRBJ1-4; D is unresolved. This CDR3 is 15 amino acids long. CDR1 is KGHSH and CDR2 is LQKENI in the germline V gene. Trimming stripped 1 base from V and 7 bases from J, with 13 bases between.

This clone was picked up one time. The V and J genes are TRBV11-2 and TRBJ2-1; 8 nucleotides align to TRBD1. Trimming cost V 6 bases and J 4 bases; bases outside gene matches: 14. The CDR3 totals 17 residues. Germline V gene lookup returns CDR1 SGHAT and CDR2 FQNNGV. The CDR3 DNA follows: TGTGCCAGCAGAGGGATTAAGTGGACAGGGTGGTACAATGAGCAGTTCTTC. Residues: CASRGIKWTGWYNEQFF.

The chain recombines TRBV2 with TRBJ2-1; perhaps TRBD2 as D (6 bases). CDR1 SNHLY and CDR2 FYNNEI come from the germline V gene. V dropped 3 bases and J dropped 2 bases, with 11 bases sitting between them. The CDR3 has 15 amino acids. In nucleotides, the CDR3 is TGTGCCAGCAGTGAGCCCCGGGAGCCCTACAATGAGCAGTTCTTC. Translating gives CASSEPREPYNEQFF.

The CDR3 DNA sequence: TGCAGCGCCATACGCAGGGACTACGAGCAGTACTTC. Translating gives CSAIRRDYEQYF. This rearrangement joins TRBV29-1 to TRBJ2-7; TRBD1 is a possible D gene (5 bases). The ends were cut back, 7 bases at V and 3 bases at J, with 13 bases in the middle. The CDR3 is made up of 12 amino acids. CDR1 is SQVTM and CDR2 is ANQGSEA in the germline V gene.

The chain combines TRBV7-2 with TRBJ2-2; 11 positions agree with TRBD2. The CDR3 is 17 amino acids. J gave up 10 bases and V 4 bases, and 14 bases lay outside the gene matches. Germline V gene sequence: CDR1 SGHTA, CDR2 FQGNSA. The DNA for the CDR3 is TGTGCCAGCAGCTATAGTCATCGTAGCGGGAGGGCACCGGAGCTGTTTTTT. Translating it yields CASSYSHRSGRAPELFF.

The CDR3 region has the DNA TGTGCCAGCAGCTCTTACTTATCGGTTGCACCCCTCCACTTT. Translated: CASSSYLSVAPLHF. This chain links TRBV7-9 with TRBJ1-6, with D hard to call. Germline CDR1 is SEHNR and CDR2 is FQNEAQ (reference sequence). With 4 bases removed from V and 11 bases from J, the gap between germline ends came to 15 bases. The CDR3 is 14 amino acids.

The chain combines TRBV20-1 with TRBJ2-2; no clear D. Germline CDR1 DFQATT, CDR2 SNEGSKA (reference sequence). This CDR3 is 11 amino acids long. With 1 base removed from V and 8 bases from J, the gap between germline ends came to 5 bases. The DNA for the CDR3 is TGCAGTGCTAGAGGGCCGGGGGAGCTGTTTTTT. Translation: CSARGPGELFF.